This T cell receptor (beta chain) was identified in a study of T cells in localized non-small cell lung cancer. This clone appeared a few times. Assay: immunoSEQ multiplex PCR; the TCRdb copy retains only in-frame clones and omits some. The data contain roughly 18,000 clones, around 81% of them singletons. CDR1 and CDR2 from the germline V gene are GTSNPN and SVGIG (reference sequence). Trimming pared 5 bases from V and 5 bases from J, leaving 9 bases between. The CDR3 has 11 amino acids. The specimen was peripheral blood, collected before any cancer treatment. The chain recombines TRBV30 with TRBJ1-1; a weak D match, TRBD1 (6 bases). This sequence was found in an older female donor with stage I lung adenocarcinoma. The CDR3 here is CAWERGTEAFF. CDR3 coding DNA: TGTGCCTGGGAGAGGGGGACTGAAGCTTTCTTT.